The entry below describes one TCR beta chain. Other DNA sequences in this sample translate to the same CDR3. The entry originates in a study of cytomegalovirus exposure and HLA in healthy donors. PCR was performed using 60 Vbeta and 13 Jbeta primers. Authors' data handling: Approximately 9.9 million of roughly 81 million unique TCR beta chains were shared, per a later count. Repertoires were generated with immunoSEQ multiplex PCR, while TCRdb's copy carries only in-frame clones and drops some. V, J and clone size are taken as reported in that table, and D and trimming were inferred from the DNA itself. Altogether 120,000 or so clones are present, more than 80% being singletons, with the ten largest covering 1.5% to 2%. The V and J ends lost 4 bases and 0 bases, in that order; junction bases with no gene match: 7. The CDR3 loop spans 16 amino acids. The germline V gene encodes CDR1 SGHRS and CDR2 YFSETQ.

Sequencing was carried out using PBMCs. The chain joins TRBV5-1 to TRBJ1-3; 7 nucleotides match TRBD1. The clonotype comes from a man between 35 and 55 years old in good health and CMV-seronegative. CDR3 DNA sequence: TGCGCCAGCAGCCTGGGGGACAGACTCTCTGGAAACACCATATATTTT. Protein sequence: CASSLGDRLSGNTIYF. Full variable domain (outside the CDR3, taken from reference TRBV5-1 and TRBJ1-3): KAGVTQTPRYLIKTRGQQVTLSCSPISGHRSVSWYQQTPGQGLQFLFEYFSETQRNKGNFPGRFSGRQFSNSRSEMNVSTLELGDSALYLCASSLGDRLSGNTIYFGEGSWLTVV.